This T cell receptor (beta chain) is drawn from a study of post-analysis software for immune sequencing data. About the study: Patients had relapsing-remitting, secondary progressive or progressive-relapsing multiple sclerosis; some lacked subtype. Broader study findings: Controls had lower frequencies than patients of 4 or 5 TRBV segments, which included TRBV5-6, TRBV5-1 and TRBV20-1. People with multiple sclerosis had a significantly lower normalized Chao1 diversity than controls did. Those samples that were prepared in the same batch co-clustered strongly by F measure.

CDR3 size: 14 residues. Trimming removed 3 bases at V and 3 bases at J, with 12 bases between. Unique molecular identifiers were carried by the TCR beta cDNA libraries. The yield from roughly 1 to 10 million T cells was approximately 500,000 cDNA molecules in total. TCRdb re-derived calls from the PCR reads in MiXCR, one entry per CDR3 protein. Among over 300,000 distinct CDR3 sequences, about a third were seen once, and the ten largest hold roughly an eighth. Comment on this clonotype: Antigen: not known.

The sample consisted of blood. This clonotype was obtained from a girl between 10 and 17 years old with multiple sclerosis. The chain joins TRBV12-3 or TRBV12-4 to TRBJ2-7, with D unclear. CDR3 nucleotide sequence: TGTGCCAGCAGTTTCTGGCAGATAAACTACGAGCAGTACTTC. The encoded protein is CASSFWQINYEQYF.